The clone carrying this T cell receptor beta chain was seen only once. The data derive from a study of OX40 agonist ivuxolimab in advanced cancers. Study context: Each dose-escalation patient presented with hepatocellular carcinoma, melanoma, renal cell or head and neck cancer.

The CDR3 contains 15 residues. The V segment lost 3 bases and the J segment 7 bases; nucleotides outside the gene matches: 7. Germline-derived CDR1 and CDR2 are SGHKS and YYEKEE (reference sequence). Sequenced by immunoSEQ multiplex PCR; TCRdb stores in-frame clones only, minus some. The table records 95,000 to 110,000 clones, less than 95% of them present only once. The TCR originated in an adult with an advanced solid tumor such as melanoma, head and neck, liver or kidney cancer. The chain is built from TRBV5-5 and TRBJ2-2; 9 nucleotides agree with TRBD1. Sequencing used CD4+ or CD8+ T cells sorted from blood, obtained in a trial of the OX40 agonist ivuxolimab. The CDR3 DNA reads TGTGCCAGCAGCTATGGGGACAGGGAGGTCGGGGAGCTGTTTTTT. Amino acid sequence: CASSYGDREVGELFF.